One sample yielded the 28 T cell receptor beta chains listed below, sequenced in a study of T cell repertoires in cytomegalovirus infection. TCRdb reprocessed the reads via MiXCR and lists one record per CDR3 protein. The table shows 310,000 or so distinct CDR3 sequences, with roughly 9.3% occurring only once. The sample comprised PBMCs. These receptors came from a human donor in good health (CMV status not recorded). Some clones in this sample may be carry-over from other donors' samples.

There are a few counts of this clonotype. The chain has TRBV20-1 and TRBJ1-1; D gene ambiguous. CDR1 is DFQATT and CDR2 is SNEGSKA in the germline V gene (reference sequence). With 5 bases removed from V and 0 bases from J, the gap between germline ends came to 4 bases. CDR3 size: 11 residues. For the CDR3, the DNA is TGCAGTGCTGCAATGAACACTGAAGCTTTCTTT. It translates to CSAAMNTEAFF.

This clonotype was detected many times. The V call is TRBV7-9, the J call TRBJ2-1; tentatively, D is TRBD2 (5 bases). V shed 8 bases and J shed 8 bases, with 19 bases lying between them. CDR3 length equals 14 residues. Germline CDR1 reads SEHNR; CDR2 reads FQNEAQ (reference sequence). The CDR3 spells CASAQRSLRDEQFF. The CDR3 DNA is TGTGCCAGCGCCCAGCGGAGTCTGAGGGATGAGCAGTTCTTC.

This clonotype was detected many times. This chain joins TRBV28 and TRBJ2-2; D tentatively reads TRBD1 or TRBD2 (6 bases each). V gave up 2 bases and J gave up 5 bases, with 12 bases separating them. The length of the CDR3 is 15 residues. Germline CDR1 and CDR2: MDHEN and SYDVKM. CDR3 region: CASSLGWGATGELFF. The CDR3, as DNA: TGTGCCAGCAGTTTAGGGTGGGGGGCGACCGGGGAGCTGTTTTTT. Full variable domain (rest looked up from reference TRBV28 and TRBJ2-2): DVKVTQSSRYLVKRTGEKVFLECVQDMDHENMFWYRQDPGLGLRLIYFSYDVKMKEKGDIPEGYSVSREKKERFSLILESASTNQTSMYLCASSLGWGATGELFFGEGSRLTVL.

This clonotype has ten or more counts. This chain joins TRBV12-3 or TRBV12-4 and TRBJ2-3; perhaps TRBD2 as D (7 bases). The CDR3 is made up of 15 amino acids. The germline V and J ends were trimmed by 3 bases and 2 bases, with 12 bases remaining between them. In DNA, the CDR3 is TGTGCCAGCAGTTTGGAGGGGGGGGACACAGATACGCAGTATTTT. Protein: CASSLEGGDTDTQYF.

There are many counts of this clonotype. The chain carries TRBV6-5 and TRBJ1-1, with D unclear. Trimming took off 5 bases at V and 1 base at J, with 11 bases between the two ends. From germline, CDR1 is MNHEY and CDR2 SVGAGI. This CDR3 comprises 14 residues. CDR3 in amino acids: CASSTPRGNTEAFF. The DNA of the CDR3 is TGTGCCAGCAGTACACCCCGGGGGAACACTGAAGCTTTCTTT.

A few counts support this clonotype. The V and J genes are TRBV5-1 and TRBJ2-7; 7 bases are a match to TRBD1. Germline-derived CDR1 and CDR2 are SGHRS and YFSETQ. Trimming at V came to 7 bases and at J to 5 bases, leaving 12 bases not matched to a gene. The CDR3 is made up of 14 amino acids. The DNA of the CDR3 is TGCGCCAGCGCGAGGGACAGCCTAGGGAACGAGCAGTACTTC. This sequence encodes CASARDSLGNEQYF.

The sample holds a few counts of this clonotype. The chain carries TRBV19 and TRBJ1-5; 8 bases fit TRBD1. Germline trimming cut 3 bases from V and 4 bases from J; bases unmatched to any gene: 8. Germline V gene sequence: CDR1 LNHDA, CDR2 SQIVND (reference sequence). CDR3 length equals 16 residues. Here the CDR3 DNA reads TGTGCCAGTAGTATTGCCGGGACAGGTTTAAATCAGCCCCAGCATTTT. Translating gives CASSIAGTGLNQPQHF. The full variable domain, in which reference TRBV19 and TRBJ1-5 provide the parts outside the CDR3, is DGGITQSPKYLFRKEGQNVTLSCEQNLNHDAMYWYRQDPGQGLRLIYYSQIVNDFQKGDIAEGYSVSREKKESFPLTVTSAQKNPTAFYLCASSIAGTGLNQPQHFGDGTRLSIL.

This chain connects TRBV6-2 or TRBV6-3 to TRBJ2-6; D unclear. CDR1 is MNHEY and CDR2 is SVGEGT in the germline V gene. The length of the CDR3 is 14 residues. V was clipped by 8 bases and J by 4 bases, with 12 bases between them. Written as DNA, the CDR3 is TGTGCCAGCTCGGCAGTCCGGGGGGCCAACGTCCTGACTTTC. It encodes CASSAVRGANVLTF.

At least ten counts were recorded for this clonotype. The chain is built from TRBV7-2 and TRBJ1-2; 7 bases are a match to TRBD1. The CDR3 spans 14 residues. V lost 3 bases, J lost 2 bases, and 3 bases stayed unmatched. Germline-derived CDR1 and CDR2 are SGHTA and FQGNSA. CDR3 sequence (DNA): TGTGCCAGCAGCTTCACAGGGGAGAACTATGGCTACACCTTC. This gives the protein CASSFTGENYGYTF.

The chain combines TRBV28 with TRBJ1-5; D may be TRBD1 (6 bases). Germline CDR1 MDHEN, CDR2 SYDVKM. The length of the CDR3 is 17 residues. The V and J ends lost 4 bases and 0 bases respectively, with 16 bases between them. The CDR3 reads CASSSGGAAYSNQPQHF. In DNA, the CDR3 is TGTGCCAGCAGTTCCGGGGGGGCAGCTTATAGCAATCAGCCCCAGCATTTT.

V is TRBV20-1 and J is TRBJ1-1, with D perhaps matching TRBD1 (5 bases). V gave up 5 bases and J gave up 1 base, with 11 bases separating them. The CDR3 runs 13 residues. Germline CDR1 is DFQATT and CDR2 is SNEGSKA (reference sequence). The CDR3 sequence is CSASLDRNTEAFF. In DNA form, the CDR3 reads TGCAGTGCTTCTCTAGACAGGAACACTGAAGCTTTCTTT.

This clonotype was seen ten or more times. The V gene is TRBV10-3, the J gene TRBJ2-1; maybe TRBD2 (7 bases). Germline assignment: CDR1 ENHRY and CDR2 SYGVKD. The V gene lost 8 bases and the J gene lost 5 bases, with 16 bases spanning the gap. This CDR3 comprises 14 residues. This CDR3 is CAIDKGGGNNEQFF. The CDR3 nucleotides read TGTGCCATCGACAAAGGCGGGGGCAACAATGAGCAGTTCTTC.

This clonotype was counted a few times. This may stem from a read error, because a much larger clone lies one nucleotide away. The rearrangement joins TRBV12-3 or TRBV12-4 to TRBJ1-1; TRBD1 aligns across 10 bases. The CDR3 runs to 15 residues. Trimming removed 5 bases from V and 7 bases from J; junction bases left unmatched: 10. CDR3 coding DNA: TGTGCCAGCAGTCCGACCCCGGGACAGGGGATTGAAGCTTTCTTT. Its protein product is CASSPTPGQGIEAFF.

V usage is TRBV3-1 and J usage is TRBJ2-3; TRBD2 agrees at 13 bases. The V gene's germline CDR1 is LGHDT and CDR2 YNNKEL (reference sequence). The length of the CDR3 is 14 residues. Unmatched junction bases numbered 4, after V lost 4 bases and J lost 9 bases. CDR3 DNA: TGTGCCAGCAGCCTGGGACTAGCGGGGTCGACGCAGTATTTT. Translation: CASSLGLAGSTQYF.

This clonotype was detected many times. V and J are TRBV7-2 and TRBJ2-1; no clear D gene. Trimming stripped 2 bases from V and 5 bases from J, with 10 bases between. This CDR3 is built from 14 residues. CDR1 and CDR2 (germline): SGHTA, FQGNSA. CDR3 protein: CASSLSRVNNEQFF. In DNA, the CDR3 is TGTGCCAGCAGCTTATCCCGGGTGAACAATGAGCAGTTCTTC.

The V call is TRBV9, the J call TRBJ1-4; 7 positions match TRBD1. The CDR3 is 16 residues long. The germline V gene has CDR1 SGDLS and CDR2 YYNGEE. Trimming took 3 bases from V and 6 from J; bases not matched to a gene: 11. The CDR3 sequence is CASSGRRRQGDEKLFF. The CDR3 DNA follows: TGTGCCAGCAGCGGCCGCCGGCGGCAGGGGGATGAAAAACTGTTTTTT.

The rearrangement joins TRBV15 to TRBJ1-5, with D unresolved. The CDR3 is 14 amino acids. Between the trimmed V and J ends, which lost 1 base and 3 bases, there was a span of 7 bases. Germline loops: CDR1 LNHNV, CDR2 YYDKDF (reference sequence). In DNA form, the CDR3 reads TGTGCCACCAGCAGAGGGGTAGACAATCAGCCCCAGCATTTT. It yields the protein CATSRGVDNQPQHF.

This clonotype was detected a few times. The chain recombines TRBV2 with TRBJ2-3; 14 bases fit TRBD2. The V gene's germline CDR1 is SNHLY and CDR2 FYNNEI. This CDR3 is built from 16 residues. V lost 3 bases, J lost 1 base, and 0 bases stayed unmatched. CDR3 coding DNA: TGTGCCAGCAGTGAGGGACTAGCGGGAGGCACAGATACGCAGTATTTT. It codes for CASSEGLAGGTDTQYF. Filled out from reference TRBV2 and TRBJ2-3, the complete variable domain reads EPEVTQTPSHQVTQMGQEVILRCVPISNHLYFYWYRQILGQKVEFLVSFYNNEISEKSEIFDDQFSVERPDGSNFTLKIRSTKLEDSAMYFCASSEGLAGGTDTQYFGPGTRLTVL.

This clonotype turned up a few times. Written as DNA, the CDR3 is TGTGCCAGCAGCTCTGAAGGCGGACAGGGATCTTACGAGCAGTACTTC. Protein sequence: CASSSEGGQGSYEQYF. The chain recombines TRBV7-2 with TRBJ2-7; 8 bases agree with TRBD1. V lost 4 bases and J lost 4; bases outside the gene matches: 12. Germline CDR1 SGHTA, CDR2 FQGNSA. The CDR3 has 16 residues.

On this clonotype: With a much larger clone just one base away, this may be a read error. Since the CDR3 does not end with the conserved phenylalanine or tryptophan, this likely comes from a read error. CDR3 bases: TGCAGCGTTGAAGGCGACAGCCATGAGCAGTTCTTG. Translation gives CSVEGDSHEQFL. V gene TRBV29-1 combines with J gene TRBJ2-1; maybe TRBD1 (5 bases). Germline V gene sequence: CDR1 SQVTM, CDR2 ANQGSEA. V shed 1 base and J shed 8 bases, with 9 bases lying between them. This CDR3 spans 12 amino acids.

Ten or more counts support this clonotype. The V call is TRBV6-1, the J call TRBJ2-1, with D unresolved. Germline assignment: CDR1 MNHNS and CDR2 SASEGT. The CDR3 loop spans 13 amino acids. With 7 bases removed from V and 5 bases from J, the gap between germline ends came to 12 bases. CDR3 sequence: CASMRLGDNEQFF. The CDR3 DNA follows: TGTGCCAGCATGCGGTTGGGCGACAATGAGCAGTTCTTC.

The chain recombines TRBV25-1 with TRBJ1-3; no definite D call. CDR3 length: 14 residues. Germline V CDR1 and CDR2: MGHDK, SYGVNS. Trimming took 2 bases from V and 0 from J, leaving 5 bases between them. In DNA, the CDR3 is TGTGCCAGCAGTGAAGTCTCCTCTGGAAACACCATATATTTT. Translation: CASSEVSSGNTIYF.

This clonotype was recorded many times. This chain connects TRBV6-4 to TRBJ1-5; the D gene is possibly TRBD1 (5 bases). The CDR3 length is 14 residues. V lost 0 bases, J lost 9 bases, and 12 bases lay in between. The germline gives CDR1 MRHNA, CDR2 SNTAGT. DNA of the CDR3: TGTGCCAGCAGTGACTCCGGAGGGGCCCGGCCCCAGCATTTT. Protein sequence: CASSDSGGARPQHF.

In this sample, this clonotype turned up a few times. The chain couples TRBV20-1 to TRBJ2-5; the D gene is possibly TRBD2 (6 bases). Germline assignment: CDR1 DFQATT and CDR2 SNEGSKA (reference sequence). The CDR3 runs 15 residues. The V gene lost 6 bases and the J gene lost 2 bases, with 19 bases spanning the gap. Written as DNA, the CDR3 is TGCAGTGCAAACGGGGAGGACGTTAGACAAGAGACCCAGTACTTC. This gives the protein CSANGEDVRQETQYF.

The chain combines TRBV5-1 with TRBJ2-5, with a possible D match to TRBD1 (6 bases). The CDR3 loop spans 15 amino acids. Deletions cut 0 bases from V and 3 bases from J, with 12 bases between. The germline V gene encodes CDR1 SGHRS and CDR2 YFSETQ. The CDR3 DNA reads TGCGCCAGCAGCTTGGGTTTGGGGGCAAAAGAGACCCAGTACTTC. Its translation: CASSLGLGAKETQYF.

In nucleotides, the CDR3 is TGCGCCAGCAGCCAAGATGCTATGAACTATGGCTACACCTTC. Protein product: CASSQDAMNYGYTF. The V gene is TRBV4-1, the J gene TRBJ1-2; D is uncertain. The CDR3 runs 14 residues. V shed 0 bases and J shed 2 bases, with 7 bases lying between them. Per germline, CDR1 MGHRA and CDR2 YSYEKL.

This clonotype was found many times. In DNA, the CDR3 is TGTGCCAGCAGCTTAGTAGGAACCAATCCTTCTAACTATGGCTACACCTTC. Protein sequence: CASSLVGTNPSNYGYTF. V gene TRBV7-2 combines with J gene TRBJ1-2; D ambiguous. Trimming pared 1 base from V and 0 bases from J, leaving 15 bases between. Germline values: CDR1 SGHTA, CDR2 FQGNSA. The CDR3 is 17 residues long.

This clonotype has a count of ten or more. V and J are TRBV12-3 or TRBV12-4 and TRBJ2-5; D remains unclear. This CDR3 contains 13 residues. The V end lost 3 bases, the J end lost 1 base, and 6 bases lay between the germline ends. The CDR3 protein is CASSFFSQETQYF. DNA of the CDR3: TGTGCCAGCAGTTTTTTCAGCCAAGAGACCCAGTACTTC.